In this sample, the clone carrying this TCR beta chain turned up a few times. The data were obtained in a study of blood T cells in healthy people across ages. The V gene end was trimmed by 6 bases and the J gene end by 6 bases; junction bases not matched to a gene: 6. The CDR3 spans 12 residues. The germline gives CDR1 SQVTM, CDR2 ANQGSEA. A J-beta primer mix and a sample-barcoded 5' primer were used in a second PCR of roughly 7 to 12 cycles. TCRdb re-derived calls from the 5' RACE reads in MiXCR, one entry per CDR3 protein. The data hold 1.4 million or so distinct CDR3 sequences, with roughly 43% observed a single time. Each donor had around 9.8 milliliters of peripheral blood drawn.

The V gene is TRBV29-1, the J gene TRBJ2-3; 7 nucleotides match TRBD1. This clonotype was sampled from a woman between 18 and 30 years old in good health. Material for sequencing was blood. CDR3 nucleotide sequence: TGCAGCGTAGACAGGACAGGTGATACGCAGTATTTT. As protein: CSVDRTGDTQYF.